Below, 8 T cell receptor beta chains from the same sample are listed, as sequenced in a study of shared clonotypes between healthy human individuals. Sequenced by immunoSEQ multiplex PCR; TCRdb stores in-frame clones only, minus some. The profile shows a few million clones, approximately 92% of them singletons. Sample: naive CD4+ T cells sorted from blood. Indicated subset: CD45RA+ positively selected. Receptor source: a man aged 18-30 years in good health.

V usage is TRBV19 and J usage is TRBJ1-1, with TRBD1 matching 7 bases. V shed 4 bases and J 3 bases; nucleotides not matched to a gene: 8. The CDR3 loop spans 15 amino acids. Germline V CDR1 and CDR2: LNHDA, SQIVND (reference sequence). For the CDR3, the DNA is TGTGCCAGTAGTACTAACAGGGGAGTGTACACTGAAGCTTTCTTT. It encodes CASSTNRGVYTEAFF.

V is TRBV28 and J is TRBJ1-5; possibly TRBD1 for D (6 bases). Trimming removed 5 bases at V and 1 base at J, with 12 bases between. The germline V gene has CDR1 MDHEN and CDR2 SYDVKM. The length of the CDR3 is 15 residues. CDR3 nucleotide sequence: TGTGCCAGCAGTAAAACAGGGATGAGCAATCAGCCCCAGCATTTT. This encodes CASSKTGMSNQPQHF.

The chain links TRBV5-1 to TRBJ2-3; 9 bases align to TRBD2. There are 15 residues in the CDR3. Looked up from germline, CDR1 is SGHRS and CDR2 is YFSETQ. The trim removed 0 bases at V and 2 bases at J, leaving 1 base unmatched. The CDR3 sequence is CASSLGLAVTDTQYF. The CDR3 DNA reads TGCGCCAGCAGCTTGGGACTAGCGGTCACAGATACGCAGTATTTT.

This rearrangement joins TRBV6-4 to TRBJ1-5; D perhaps matches TRBD1 (6 bases). V lost 5 bases and J 4 bases, leaving 9 bases between the germline ends. The CDR3 length is 13 residues. In germline, CDR1 is MRHNA, CDR2 SNTAGT. The CDR3 loop reads CASSQGQNQPQHF. CDR3 coding DNA: TGTGCCAGCAGTCAAGGACAGAATCAGCCCCAGCATTTT.

This chain connects TRBV11-2 to TRBJ2-1, with D perhaps TRBD2 (6 bases). The V gene's germline CDR1 is SGHAT and CDR2 FQNNGV. V lost 4 bases and J 15 bases, leaving 22 bases between the germline ends. CDR3 length equals 14 residues. The CDR3 bases are TGTGCCAGCAGCTATACTAGACTAGGGGCCCACCTGTTCTTC. As protein: CASSYTRLGAHLFF.

J is TRBJ1-2 and V is TRBV19; D gene unclear. Germline CDR1 LNHDA, CDR2 SQIVND (reference sequence). The CDR3 extends over 15 amino acids. V lost 7 bases to trimming and J lost 4 bases, with 19 bases between them. The CDR3, as DNA: TGTGCCAGTACCCTTGAGGACTTAGGATCCTATGGCTACACCTTC. Its translation: CASTLEDLGSYGYTF.

The chain combines TRBV5-1 with TRBJ1-2; D is undetermined. This CDR3 spans 14 amino acids. V lost 4 bases and J 7 bases, leaving 17 bases between the germline ends. Germline CDR1 and CDR2: SGHRS and YFSETQ. DNA of the CDR3: TGCGCCAGCAGCCCGGATACACTTGGTCCTGGCTACACCTTC. It is translated as CASSPDTLGPGYTF.

This rearrangement joins TRBV5-1 to TRBJ2-1; 10 bases fit TRBD1. V shed 1 base and J 4 bases; nucleotides not matched to a gene: 5. The CDR3 is 16 residues long. Germline-derived CDR1 and CDR2 are SGHRS and YFSETQ. CDR3 loop: CASSLWGQGLYNEQFF. Here the CDR3 DNA reads TGCGCCAGCAGCTTGTGGGGACAGGGGCTTTACAATGAGCAGTTCTTC. Drawing the rest from reference TRBV5-1 and TRBJ2-1, the complete variable domain is KAGVTQTPRYLIKTRGQQVTLSCSPISGHRSVSWYQQTPGQGLQFLFEYFSETQRNKGNFPGRFSGRQFSNSRSEMNVSTLELGDSALYLCASSLWGQGLYNEQFFGPGTRLTVL.